These T cell receptor beta chains were read from a single sample in a study of T cells after somatic rescue of genetic block. The data were produced by immunoSEQ multiplex PCR, yet TCRdb's version contains in-frame clones alone and is incomplete. The table lists 55,000 or so clones, 96% of them singletons. Sequences were obtained from peripheral blood mononuclear cells (PBMCs). The receptors were gathered from a child under two years old. Each CDR3 is given without its conserved first and last residue. Size values are once, few and many counts, or a class for expanded clones, and some rows have none.

NA	TRBV19	TRBJ2-7	ASSIGTGSYEQY
NA	TRBV28	TRBJ2-7	ASSGQGRLYEQY
NA	TRBV30	TRBJ2-7	AWSVLAGAYEQY
once	TRBV19	TRBJ1-2	ASTRQGANYGYT
NA	TRBV28	TRBJ1-1	ASSLQGNTEAF
NA	TRBV19	TRBJ1-5	ASSISAGTLYSNQPQH
once	TRBV5-1	TRBJ2-3	ASSLEPTLAGADTQY
NA	TRBV5-1	TRBJ2-7	ASSLAGPLEQY
NA	TRBV5-5	TRBJ1-2	ASSLATQNYGYT
NA	TRBV5-5	TRBJ2-3	ASSAATDTQY
NA	TRBV10-3	TRBJ2-5	AISGQGEETQY
NA	TRBV13	TRBJ2-5	ASSLGEETQY
NA	TRBV19	TRBJ2-3	ASSIGDFTDTQY
NA	TRBV11-3	TRBJ2-1	ASSPPGRAGYNEQF
NA	TRBV20-1	TRBJ1-2	SASRYGYT
NA	TRBV5-4	TRBJ2-7	ASSPGTSGRREQY
NA	TRBV28	TRBJ1-4	ASSRGQSHEKLF
once	TRBV5-4	TRBJ1-1	ASSLLGVTEAF
NA	TRBV4-2	TRBJ2-3	ASSPAGGPPDTQY
NA	TRBV28	TRBJ1-5	ASSGGTVNQPQH
NA	TRBV4-2	TRBJ2-6	ASSQDIGSGANVLT
NA	TRBV19	TRBJ2-3	ASSGLAGDTQY
NA	TRBV28	TRBJ2-7	ASSTRVGEQY
NA	TRBV27	TRBJ2-7	ASSPGQGVYEQY
NA	TRBV27	TRBJ2-7	ASSLYPGRYEQY
NA	TRBV7-9	TRBJ1-2	ASSPGHYGYT
NA	TRBV10-3	TRBJ2-5	AISEGQGGRETQY
NA	TRBV7-2	TRBJ2-7	ASSLAAVATPYEQY
NA	TRBV28	TRBJ2-5	ASSWGGWETQY
NA	TRBV19	TRBJ1-5	ASSIDRGRIQPQH
NA	TRBV5-3	TRBJ1-3	ARSLAVSGRNTIY
NA	TRBV20-1	TRBJ2-7	SAQNKYEQY
once	TRBV6-6	TRBJ2-1	ASSYSGSSYNEQF
NA	TRBV5-6	TRBJ2-3	ASSLALPHTQY
NA	TRBV30	TRBJ1-2	AWSAGSYGYT
NA	TRBV4-1	TRBJ2-7	ASSQEGVDEQY
NA	TRBV4-3	TRBJ2-1	ASSQVPSSYNEQF
NA	TRBV28	TRBJ1-1	ASRTPQGDNTEAF
NA	TRBV27	TRBJ1-2	ASSPTQDRGSYGYT
NA	TRBV7-2	NA	ASSLGVYEQY
NA	TRBV10-2	TRBJ2-1	ASSVSRSYNEQF
NA	TRBV7-9	TRBJ2-7	ASSLAGSSYEQY
NA	TRBV7-2	TRBJ2-3	ASSLVGADTQY
NA	TRBV30	TRBJ1-6	AWSVLQGGNSPLH
NA	TRBV5-6	TRBJ2-2	ASSILAGGDTGELF
NA	TRBV11-3	TRBJ2-1	ASGTGGYEQF
NA	TRBV6-1	TRBJ1-3	ASRGRTASGNTIY
once	TRBV10-3	TRBJ2-3	AISEGADTQY
NA	TRBV4-3	TRBJ2-3	ASSQDGGSTDTQY
NA	TRBV6-5	TRBJ1-2	ASSYTDGYT
NA	TRBV4-3	TRBJ2-3	ASSRDGGWTGGTDTQY
NA	TRBV11-2	TRBJ2-7	ASSLGHGLYEQY
NA	TRBV19	TRBJ1-1	ASTPPGGEAF
NA	TRBV6-5	TRBJ1-1	ASSSGQNTEAF
NA	TRBV5-8	TRBJ1-1	ASSDRGHTEAF
NA	TRBV30	TRBJ1-4	AWSVPEQGHEKLF
NA	TRBV5-4	TRBJ2-7	ASSLGQGPYEQY
NA	TRBV7-9	TRBJ1-3	ASSLGTGNTIY
once	TRBV10-3	TRBJ2-3	AISDSGTTTDTQY